The 8 T cell receptor beta chains below come from one sample, sequenced in a study of shared clonotypes between healthy human individuals. Data came from immunoSEQ multiplex PCR; TCRdb stores just in-frame clones and leaves some out. The table includes around 2.1 million clones, 90% to 96% detected once. The sequencing input was naive CD4+ T cells sorted from blood. Subset reported: CD45RA+ positively selected. These receptors originate from a man aged 18 to 30 in good health.

This chain connects TRBV6-1 to TRBJ1-5, with 12 bases identical to TRBD1. The V and J ends lost 6 bases and 6 bases, in that order; junction bases with no gene match: 6. The germline V gene encodes CDR1 MNHNS and CDR2 SASEGT. The CDR3 consists of 15 residues. The CDR3 region has the DNA TGTGCCAGCAGAGTGGGACAGGGGGCGGCTCAGCCCCAGCATTTT. Encoded protein: CASRVGQGAAQPQHF.

The V gene is TRBV18, the J gene TRBJ1-3, with 7 nucleotides matching TRBD1. V trimming: 3 bases; J trimming: 3 bases; junction bases outside the gene matches: 5. CDR3 length: 15 residues. Per the germline V gene, CDR1 is KGHSH and CDR2 is LQKENI. The DNA for the CDR3 is TGTGCCAGCTCACCCGAGGGGGCGTATGGAAACACCATATATTTT. It encodes CASSPEGAYGNTIYF.

Of note for this clone: In the same sample, other DNA sequences code for this CDR3. This rearrangement joins TRBV5-1 to TRBJ1-1; D is unclear. The CDR3 runs to 13 residues. With 0 bases removed from V and 2 bases from J, the gap between germline ends came to 5 bases. The germline gives CDR1 SGHRS, CDR2 YFSETQ. The CDR3 reads CASSLEFNTEAFF. The CDR3 DNA is TGCGCCAGCAGCTTGGAGTTCAACACTGAAGCTTTCTTT. Filled out from reference TRBV5-1 and TRBJ1-1, the complete variable domain reads KAGVTQTPRYLIKTRGQQVTLSCSPISGHRSVSWYQQTPGQGLQFLFEYFSETQRNKGNFPGRFSGRQFSNSRSEMNVSTLELGDSALYLCASSLEFNTEAFFGQGTRLTVV.

The chain joins TRBV5-1 to TRBJ2-2; TRBD1 matches at 8 bases. Trimming at V came to 3 bases and at J to 7 bases, leaving 5 bases not matched to a gene. CDR1 is SGHRS, CDR2 YFSETQ, per germline. The CDR3 totals 14 residues. CDR3 sequence reads: CASSYGTGGGELFF. The CDR3 nucleotides read TGCGCCAGCAGCTACGGGACAGGAGGCGGGGAGCTGTTTTTT.

Notes on this clone: The same CDR3 can be traced to other DNA sequences in this sample. The chain has TRBV29-1 and TRBJ2-3; D not resolved. The CDR3 spans 12 residues. CDR1 and CDR2 (germline): SQVTM, ANQGSEA. With 1 base removed from V and 0 bases from J, the gap between germline ends came to 2 bases. For the CDR3, the DNA is TGCAGCGTTGAAGGGAGCACAGATACGCAGTATTTT. Encoded protein: CSVEGSTDTQYF.

The chain uses TRBV30 and TRBJ1-4; no reliable D call. CDR3 length equals 14 residues. With 4 bases removed from V and 1 base from J, the gap between germline ends came to 10 bases. CDR1 is GTSNPN and CDR2 is SVGIG in the germline V gene (reference sequence). CDR3 loop: CAWKSQLTNEKLFF. DNA of the CDR3: TGTGCCTGGAAGTCCCAGCTAACTAATGAAAAACTGTTTTTT.

This chain connects TRBV18 to TRBJ2-1; 8 bases line up with TRBD1. Germline CDR1 and CDR2: KGHSH and LQKENI. This CDR3 has 17 residues. The trim removed 3 bases at V and 3 bases at J, leaving 10 bases unmatched. For the CDR3, the DNA is TGTGCCAGCTCACCGTACACCGGGACAGGCCTCTACAATGAGCAGTTCTTC. Encoded protein: CASSPYTGTGLYNEQFF.

The chain carries TRBV6-5 and TRBJ1-4; tentative D call: TRBD1 (6 bases). The V and J ends lost 6 bases and 7 bases respectively, with 15 bases between them. CDR1 MNHEY and CDR2 SVGAGI come from the germline V gene. The CDR3 length is 14 residues. Written as DNA, the CDR3 is TGTGCCAGCAGGGGGCCAGGGGTCGGTGAAAAACTGTTTTTT. This encodes CASRGPGVGEKLFF.